This TCR beta chain was obtained from a study of shared clonotypes between healthy human individuals. Study overall: Donors consisted of a couple of women and three men between 18 and 49.

The CDR3 consists of 15 residues. Germline V gives CDR1 SGHDN, CDR2 FVKESK. V was pared by 2 bases and J by 8 bases, with 16 bases between. The data were produced by immunoSEQ multiplex PCR, yet TCRdb's version contains in-frame clones alone and is incomplete. The sample contains 530,000 or so clones, roughly 85% of which appear only once. Study-level results: Limited genetic and exposure-history diversity came from having few donors. Sampling covered blood only; tissue repertoires likely differ.

All donors qualified as healthy HIV-negative adults and had experienced no recent acute infections or vaccinations. With respect to this clone: Its antigen remains unidentified.

Input material: PBMCs. The chain has TRBV14 and TRBJ2-1; D may correspond to TRBD1 or TRBD2 (5 bases each). The TCR was taken from a woman aged 40 to 50 in good health. Some clones in this sample may be carry-over from other donors' samples. The CDR3 coding sequence is TGTGCCAGCAGCCAATCTATGGGGGAAGGGGATGAGCAGTTCTTC. Its translation: CASSQSMGEGDEQFF.